This T cell receptor beta chain was recovered during a study of beta chain features in type 1 diabetes. Points from the study as a whole: Shorter templates might be favored by PCR, and equally so in patients and in controls. Type 1 diabetes patients had TCRB CDR3s that were shorter (moderately but significantly so) in all four CD4+ subsets.

Concerning this clone: Its antigen is currently unknown.

Isolated RNA was reverse transcribed in full, so expressed TCRB transcripts were sequenced. The repertoire was sequenced with immunoSEQ multiplex PCR; TCRdb's copy has only in-frame clones and lacks some. The data show under 300,000 clones, roughly 30% seen once. The germline V gene has CDR1 GTSNPN and CDR2 SVGIG (reference sequence). This CDR3 contains 11 residues. Trimming pared 8 bases from V and 1 base from J, leaving 8 bases between. The sequenced material came from central memory CD4+ T cells from blood. The sequence was obtained from a man younger than 45 in good health. The V gene is TRBV30, the J gene TRBJ1-1; D is uncertain. The CDR3 sequence is CAQTGNTEAFF. The DNA for the CDR3 is TGTGCCCAAACGGGGAACACTGAAGCTTTCTTT.